The present TCR beta chain was sequenced within a study of control samples from healthy donors and cancer patients (TCRdb year 2020). Comments on this clone: This receptor's antigen is unknown. No much larger clone is present one base from it, and per-base qualities are unavailable.

The method was the immunoSEQ multiplex PCR assay. In TCRdb, the immuneACCESS table is reduced to in-frame sequences with V and J assigned. These tables do not hold every clone; where another copy was compared, an unresolved V gene accounts for under half, and the others remain unexplained. Within this sample are 76,000 or so clones, with 75% to 90% of them counted one time only. The top ten clones comprise 8% to 10% of the sample. The germline V gene supplies CDR1 MNHNS and CDR2 SASEGT. V lost 1 base and J lost 0 bases; the stretch between them is 7 bases long. From its cysteine to its phenylalanine, the CDR3 spans 15 amino acids. The sequence is cut down to CDR3 DNA, 45 bases in frame from base 1.

The sequenced material came from PBMCs. This chain joins TRBV6-1 to TRBJ1-5; the D gene remains uncertain. This receptor was identified in a woman between 45 and 65 years old with colorectal cancer. The bases are TGTGCCAGCAGTGAAGTATACGATAGCAATCAGCCCCAGCATTTT. This codes for CASSEVYDSNQPQHF.